The clone carrying this TCR beta chain was detected a few times. Its antigen is unknown. V lost 0 bases to trimming and J lost 5 bases, with 7 bases between them. Germline V gives CDR1 MNHNY, CDR2 SVGAGI (reference sequence). CDR3 length: 13 amino acids. Survey level was the resolution at which the v3.0 immunoSEQ assay ran. Profiling relied on immunoSEQ multiplex PCR, and the TCRdb table lists in-frame clones only, not all of them. The table has approximately 28,000 clones, over 80% seen once. The sample originates from a study of long-term antiretroviral therapy in people with HIV. The study's findings and limits: HIV repertoires spanned narrower CDR3 length ranges than controls.

The sequence came from a man aged 18 to 30 with HIV. Source: unsorted PBMCs, taken 0.8 years before starting antiretroviral therapy. The chain employs TRBV6-6 and TRBJ1-2; tentative D call: TRBD1 (5 bases). CDR3 coding DNA: TGTGCCAGCAGTTACTCCGGGGCATATGGCTACACCTTC. Amino acids: CASSYSGAYGYTF.